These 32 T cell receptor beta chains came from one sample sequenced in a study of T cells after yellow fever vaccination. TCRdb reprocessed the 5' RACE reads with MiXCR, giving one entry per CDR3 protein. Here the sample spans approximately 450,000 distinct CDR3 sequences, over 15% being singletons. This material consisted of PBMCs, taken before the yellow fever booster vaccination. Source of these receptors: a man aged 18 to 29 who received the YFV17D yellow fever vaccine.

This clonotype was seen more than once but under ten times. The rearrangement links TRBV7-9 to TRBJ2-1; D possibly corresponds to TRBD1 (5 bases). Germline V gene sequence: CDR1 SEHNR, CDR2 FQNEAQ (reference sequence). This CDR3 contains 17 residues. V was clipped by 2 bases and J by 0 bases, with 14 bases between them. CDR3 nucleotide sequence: TGTGCCAGCAGCTTACTTCAGGGTCTGATCTCCTACAATGAGCAGTTCTTC. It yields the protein CASSLLQGLISYNEQFF.

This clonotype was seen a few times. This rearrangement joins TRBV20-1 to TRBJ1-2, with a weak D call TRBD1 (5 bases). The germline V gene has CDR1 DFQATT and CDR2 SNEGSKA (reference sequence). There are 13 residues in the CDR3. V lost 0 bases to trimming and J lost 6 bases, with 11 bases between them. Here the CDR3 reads CSAREGRIDGYTF. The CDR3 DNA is TGCAGTGCTAGAGAGGGACGGATCGATGGCTACACCTTC.

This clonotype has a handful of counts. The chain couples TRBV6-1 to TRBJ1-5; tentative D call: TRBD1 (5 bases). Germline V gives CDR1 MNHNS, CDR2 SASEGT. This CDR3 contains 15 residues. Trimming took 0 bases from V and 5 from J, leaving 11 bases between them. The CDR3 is CASSEARGIYQPQHF. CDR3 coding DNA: TGTGCCAGCAGTGAAGCTCGGGGGATCTATCAGCCCCAGCATTTT.

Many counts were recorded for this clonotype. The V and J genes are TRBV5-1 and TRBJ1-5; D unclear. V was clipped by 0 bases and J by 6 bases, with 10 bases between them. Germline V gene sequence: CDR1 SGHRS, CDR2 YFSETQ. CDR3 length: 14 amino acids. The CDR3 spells CASSLAEGGQPQHF. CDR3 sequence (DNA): TGCGCCAGCAGCTTGGCCGAGGGTGGTCAGCCCCAGCATTTT.

The CDR3, as DNA: TGTGCCAGCAGCCAAGCCAAAGACGTTTACGAGCAGTACTTC. As protein: CASSQAKDVYEQYF. The chain uses TRBV4-2 and TRBJ2-7; no firm D call. CDR1 is LGHNA and CDR2 is YNFKEQ in the germline V gene. Trimming took 1 base from V and 4 from J, leaving 11 bases between them. The CDR3 contains 14 residues.

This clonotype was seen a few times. The CDR3 sequence is CASSILSGGRKYF. The CDR3 region has the DNA TGTGCCAGCAGCATCCTTAGCGGGGGACGGAAGTATTTT. V usage is TRBV11-2 and J usage is TRBJ2-3, with 9 bases aligning to TRBD2. Per the germline V gene, CDR1 is SGHAT and CDR2 is FQNNGV. The J segment lost 13 bases and the V segment lost 5 bases, leaving 10 bases of the junction unmatched. CDR3 size: 13 residues.

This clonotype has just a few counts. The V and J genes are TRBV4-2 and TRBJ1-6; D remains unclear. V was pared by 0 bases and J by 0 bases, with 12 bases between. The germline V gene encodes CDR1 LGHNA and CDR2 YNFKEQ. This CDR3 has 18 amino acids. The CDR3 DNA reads TGTGCCAGCAGCCAAGAGGGCATCCTAAGCTCCTATAATTCACCCCTCCACTTT. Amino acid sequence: CASSQEGILSSYNSPLHF.

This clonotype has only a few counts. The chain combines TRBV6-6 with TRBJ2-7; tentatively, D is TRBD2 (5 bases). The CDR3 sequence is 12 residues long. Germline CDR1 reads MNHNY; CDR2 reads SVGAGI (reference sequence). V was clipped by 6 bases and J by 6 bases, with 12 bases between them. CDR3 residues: CASSRGGLEQYF. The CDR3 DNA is TGTGCCAGCAGCCGCGGTGGACTCGAGCAGTACTTC.

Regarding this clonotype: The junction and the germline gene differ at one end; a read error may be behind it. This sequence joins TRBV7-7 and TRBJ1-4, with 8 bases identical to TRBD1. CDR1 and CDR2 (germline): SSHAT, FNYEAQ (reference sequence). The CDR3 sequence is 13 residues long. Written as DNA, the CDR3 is TGTGCTAGCAGCTCGGACAGGGACGAAAAACTGTTTTTT. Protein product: CASSSDRDEKLFF. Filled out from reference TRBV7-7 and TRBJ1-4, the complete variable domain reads GAGVSQSPRYKVTKRGQDVTLRCDPISSHATLYWYQQALGQGPEFLTYFNYEAQPDKSGLPSDRFSAERPEGSISTLTIQRTEQRDSAMYRCASSSDRDEKLFFGSGTQLSVL.

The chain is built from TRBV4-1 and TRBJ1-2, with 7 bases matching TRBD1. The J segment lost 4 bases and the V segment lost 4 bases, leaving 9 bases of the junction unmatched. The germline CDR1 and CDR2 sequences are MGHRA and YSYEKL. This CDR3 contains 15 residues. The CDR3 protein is CASSPFLTGTYGYTF. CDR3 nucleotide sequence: TGCGCCAGCAGCCCGTTCTTGACAGGGACCTATGGCTACACCTTC.

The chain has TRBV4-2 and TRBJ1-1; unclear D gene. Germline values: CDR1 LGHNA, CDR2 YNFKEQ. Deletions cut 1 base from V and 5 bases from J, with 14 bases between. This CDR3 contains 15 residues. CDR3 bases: TGTGCCAGCAGCCAAGGCCCAGGTCCGGGGACTGAAGCTTTCTTT. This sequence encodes CASSQGPGPGTEAFF.

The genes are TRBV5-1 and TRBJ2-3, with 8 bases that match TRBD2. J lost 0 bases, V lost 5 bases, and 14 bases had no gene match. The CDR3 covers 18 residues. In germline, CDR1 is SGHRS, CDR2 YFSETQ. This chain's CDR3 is CASRPYIDLAGSTDTQYF. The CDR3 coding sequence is TGCGCCAGCAGGCCCTATATCGACCTAGCGGGTAGCACAGATACGCAGTATTTT.

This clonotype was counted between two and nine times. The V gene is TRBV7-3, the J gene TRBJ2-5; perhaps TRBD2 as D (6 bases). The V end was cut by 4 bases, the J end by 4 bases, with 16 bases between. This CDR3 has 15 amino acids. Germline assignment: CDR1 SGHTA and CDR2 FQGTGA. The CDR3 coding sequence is TGTGCCAGCAGCTCACTGGCCGGGACTGCAGAGACCCAGTACTTC. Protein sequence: CASSSLAGTAETQYF. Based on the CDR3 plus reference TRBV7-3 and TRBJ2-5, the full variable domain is GAGVSQTPSNKVTEKGKYVELRCDPISGHTALYWYRQSLGQGPEFLIYFQGTGAADDSGLPNDRFFAVRPEGSVSTLKIQRTERGDSAVYLCASSSLAGTAETQYFGPGTRLLVL.

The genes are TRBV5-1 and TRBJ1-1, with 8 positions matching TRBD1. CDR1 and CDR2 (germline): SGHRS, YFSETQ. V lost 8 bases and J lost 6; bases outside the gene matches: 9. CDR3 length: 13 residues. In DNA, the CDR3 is TGCGCCAGTAGAACAGGGGGGCAAGCTGAAGCTTTCTTT. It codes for CASRTGGQAEAFF.

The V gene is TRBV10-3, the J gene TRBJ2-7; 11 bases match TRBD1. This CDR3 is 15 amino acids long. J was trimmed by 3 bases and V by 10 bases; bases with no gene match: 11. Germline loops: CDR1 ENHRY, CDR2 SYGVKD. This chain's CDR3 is CATGLSGTGGYEQYV. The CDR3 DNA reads TGTGCCACAGGGCTTAGCGGGACAGGGGGCTACGAGCAGTACGTC.

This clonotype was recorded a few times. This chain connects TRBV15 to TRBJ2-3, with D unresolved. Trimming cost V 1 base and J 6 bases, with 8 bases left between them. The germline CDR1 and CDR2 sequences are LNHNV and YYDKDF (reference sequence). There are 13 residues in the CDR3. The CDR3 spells CATSRAGQDTQYF. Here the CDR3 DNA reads TGTGCCACCAGCAGAGCTGGCCAGGATACGCAGTATTTT.

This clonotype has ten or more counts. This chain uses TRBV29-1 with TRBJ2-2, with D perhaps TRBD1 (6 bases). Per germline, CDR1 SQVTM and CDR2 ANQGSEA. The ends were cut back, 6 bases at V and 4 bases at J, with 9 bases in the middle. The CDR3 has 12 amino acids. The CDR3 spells CSVQGSTGELFF. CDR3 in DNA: TGCAGCGTCCAGGGGTCCACCGGGGAGCTGTTTTTT.

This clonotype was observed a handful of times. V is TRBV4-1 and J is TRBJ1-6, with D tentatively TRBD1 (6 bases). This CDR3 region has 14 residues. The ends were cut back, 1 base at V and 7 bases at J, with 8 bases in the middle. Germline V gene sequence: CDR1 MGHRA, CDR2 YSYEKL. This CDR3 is CASSQAQGNSPLHF. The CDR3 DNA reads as TGCGCCAGCAGCCAAGCACAGGGAAATTCACCCCTCCACTTT.

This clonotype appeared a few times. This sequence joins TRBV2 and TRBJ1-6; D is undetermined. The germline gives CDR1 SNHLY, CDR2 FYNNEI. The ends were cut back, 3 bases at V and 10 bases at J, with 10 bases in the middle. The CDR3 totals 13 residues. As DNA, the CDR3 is TGTGCCAGCAGTGATGATGGGTTGTCACCCCTCCACTTT. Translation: CASSDDGLSPLHF.

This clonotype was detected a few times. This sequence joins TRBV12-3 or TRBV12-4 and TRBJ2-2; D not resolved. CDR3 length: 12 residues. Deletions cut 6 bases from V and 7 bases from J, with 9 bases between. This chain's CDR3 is CASRASGGELFF. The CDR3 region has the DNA TGTGCCAGCAGGGCGAGTGGCGGGGAGCTGTTTTTT.

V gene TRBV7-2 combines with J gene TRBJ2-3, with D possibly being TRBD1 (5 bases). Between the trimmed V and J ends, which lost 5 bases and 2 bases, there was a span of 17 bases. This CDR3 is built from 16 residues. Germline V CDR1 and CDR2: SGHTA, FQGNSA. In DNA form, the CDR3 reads TGTGCCAGCAGCCCTTTCAGGGTGGGGAACACAGATACGCAGTATTTT. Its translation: CASSPFRVGNTDTQYF. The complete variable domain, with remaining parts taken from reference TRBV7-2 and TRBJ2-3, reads GAGVSQSPSNKVTEKGKDVELRCDPISGHTALYWYRQSLGQGLEFLIYFQGNSAPDKSGLPSDRFSAERTGGSVSTLTIQRTQQEDSAVYLCASSPFRVGNTDTQYFGPGTRLTVL.

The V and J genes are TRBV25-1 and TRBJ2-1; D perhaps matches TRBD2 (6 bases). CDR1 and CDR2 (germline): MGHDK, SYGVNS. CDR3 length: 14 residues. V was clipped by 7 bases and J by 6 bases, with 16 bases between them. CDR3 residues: CASIQPGLSNEQFF. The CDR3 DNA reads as TGTGCCAGCATCCAGCCGGGACTGAGCAATGAGCAGTTCTTC.

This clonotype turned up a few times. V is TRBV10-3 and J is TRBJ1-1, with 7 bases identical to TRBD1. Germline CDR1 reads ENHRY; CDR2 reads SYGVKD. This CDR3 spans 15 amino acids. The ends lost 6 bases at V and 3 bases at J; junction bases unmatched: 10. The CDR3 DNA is TGTGCCATCAGCCCAGGGGGGGTAAGGGACACTGAAGCTTTCTTT. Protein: CAISPGGVRDTEAFF.

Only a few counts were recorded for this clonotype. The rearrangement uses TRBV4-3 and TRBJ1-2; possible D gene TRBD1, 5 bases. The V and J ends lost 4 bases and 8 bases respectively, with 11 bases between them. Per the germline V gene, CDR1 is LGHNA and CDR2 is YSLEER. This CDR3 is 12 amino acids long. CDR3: CASSLGTGGYTF. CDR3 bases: TGCGCCAGCAGCCTCGGGACCGGCGGCTACACCTTC.

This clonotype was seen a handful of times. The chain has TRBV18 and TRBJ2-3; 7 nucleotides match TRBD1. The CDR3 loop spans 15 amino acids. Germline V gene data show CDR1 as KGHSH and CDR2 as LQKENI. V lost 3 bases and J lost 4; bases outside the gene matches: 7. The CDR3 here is CASSPFDRVPDTQYF. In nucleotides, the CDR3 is TGTGCCAGCTCACCTTTCGACAGGGTCCCAGATACGCAGTATTTT.

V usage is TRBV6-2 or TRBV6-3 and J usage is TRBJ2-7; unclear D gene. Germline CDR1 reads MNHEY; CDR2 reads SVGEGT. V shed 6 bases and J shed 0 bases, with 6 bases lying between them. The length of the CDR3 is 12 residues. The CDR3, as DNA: TGTGCCAGCAGGGTCGGCTCCTACGAGCAGTACTTC. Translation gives CASRVGSYEQYF.

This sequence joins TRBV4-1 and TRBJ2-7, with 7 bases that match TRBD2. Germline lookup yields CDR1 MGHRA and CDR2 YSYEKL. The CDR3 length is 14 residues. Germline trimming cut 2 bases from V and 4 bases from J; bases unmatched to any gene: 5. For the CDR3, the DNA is TGCGCCAGCAGCCAAAGGACTAGTCGGTACGAGCAGTACTTC. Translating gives CASSQRTSRYEQYF.

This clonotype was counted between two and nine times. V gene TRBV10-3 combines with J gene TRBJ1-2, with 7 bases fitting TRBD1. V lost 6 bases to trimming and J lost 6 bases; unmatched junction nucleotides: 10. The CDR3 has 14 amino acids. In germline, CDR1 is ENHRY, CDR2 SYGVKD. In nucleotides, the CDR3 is TGTGCCATCAGAACCAGGGGGATGAGTGATGGCTACACCTTC. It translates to CAIRTRGMSDGYTF.

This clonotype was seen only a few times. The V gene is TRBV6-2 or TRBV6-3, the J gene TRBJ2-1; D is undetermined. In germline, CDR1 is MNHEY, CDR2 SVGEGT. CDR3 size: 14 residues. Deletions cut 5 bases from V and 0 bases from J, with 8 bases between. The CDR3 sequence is CASSAPSSYNEQFF. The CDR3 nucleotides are TGTGCCAGCAGTGCCCCGAGCTCCTACAATGAGCAGTTCTTC.

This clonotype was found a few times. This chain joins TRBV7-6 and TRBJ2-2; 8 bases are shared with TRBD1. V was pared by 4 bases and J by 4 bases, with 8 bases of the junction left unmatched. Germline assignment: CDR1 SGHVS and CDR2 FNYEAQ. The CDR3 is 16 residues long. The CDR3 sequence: CASSSQDRVGTGELFF. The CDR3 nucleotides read TGTGCCAGCAGCTCCCAGGACAGGGTGGGCACCGGGGAGCTGTTTTTT.

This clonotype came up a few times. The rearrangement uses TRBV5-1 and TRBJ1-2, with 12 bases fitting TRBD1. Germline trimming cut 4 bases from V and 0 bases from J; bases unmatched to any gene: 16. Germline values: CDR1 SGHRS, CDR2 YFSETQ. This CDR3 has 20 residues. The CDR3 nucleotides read TGCGCCAGCAGCGATACATACCCCGGGACAGGGGGCGCCCCTAACTATGGCTACACCTTC. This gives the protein CASSDTYPGTGGAPNYGYTF.

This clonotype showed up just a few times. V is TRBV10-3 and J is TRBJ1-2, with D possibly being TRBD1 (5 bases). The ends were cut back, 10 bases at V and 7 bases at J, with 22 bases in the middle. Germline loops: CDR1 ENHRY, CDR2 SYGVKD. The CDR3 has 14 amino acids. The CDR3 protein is CATIDSGTIRGYTF. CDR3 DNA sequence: TGTGCCACCATAGATTCCGGGACGATCCGTGGCTACACCTTC.